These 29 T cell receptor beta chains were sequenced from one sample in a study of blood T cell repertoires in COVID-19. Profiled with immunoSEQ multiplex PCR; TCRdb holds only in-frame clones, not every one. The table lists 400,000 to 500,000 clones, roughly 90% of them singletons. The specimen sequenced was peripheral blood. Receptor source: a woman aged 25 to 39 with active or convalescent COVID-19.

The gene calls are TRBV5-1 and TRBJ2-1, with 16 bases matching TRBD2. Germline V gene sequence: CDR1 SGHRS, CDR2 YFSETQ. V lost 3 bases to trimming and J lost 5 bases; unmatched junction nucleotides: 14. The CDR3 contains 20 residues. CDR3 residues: CASSSPGLAGGKGNHNEQFF. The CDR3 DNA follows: TGCGCCAGCAGCTCCCCGGGACTAGCGGGGGGGAAGGGGAATCACAATGAGCAGTTCTTC.

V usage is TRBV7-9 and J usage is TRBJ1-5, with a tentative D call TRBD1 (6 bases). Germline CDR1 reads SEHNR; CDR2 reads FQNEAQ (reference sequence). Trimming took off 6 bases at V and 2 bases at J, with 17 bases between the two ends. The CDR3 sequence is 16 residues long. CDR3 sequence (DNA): TGTGCCAGCAGTTATTCCGGGACAATGGGCAATCAGCCCCAGCATTTT. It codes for CASSYSGTMGNQPQHF.

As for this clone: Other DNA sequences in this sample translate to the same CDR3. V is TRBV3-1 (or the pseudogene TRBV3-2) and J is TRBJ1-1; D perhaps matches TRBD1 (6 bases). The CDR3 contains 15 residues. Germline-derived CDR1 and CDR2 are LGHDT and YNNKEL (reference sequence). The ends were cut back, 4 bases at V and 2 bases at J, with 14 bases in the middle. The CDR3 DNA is TGTGCCAGCAGCCGATCCGGACAGTTAAACACTGAAGCTTTCTTT. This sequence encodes CASSRSGQLNTEAFF.

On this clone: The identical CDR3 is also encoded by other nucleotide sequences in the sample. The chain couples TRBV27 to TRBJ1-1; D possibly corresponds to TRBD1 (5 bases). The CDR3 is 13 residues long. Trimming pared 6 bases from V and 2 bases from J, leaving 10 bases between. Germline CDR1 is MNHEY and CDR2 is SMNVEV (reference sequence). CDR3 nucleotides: TGTGCCAGCAGCCTCGGGGGTAACACTGAAGCTTTCTTT. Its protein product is CASSLGGNTEAFF.

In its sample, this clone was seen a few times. DNA of the CDR3: TGTGCCAGCAGCCAAGGGGACAGTTATAATTCACCCCTCCACTTT. Its translation: CASSQGDSYNSPLHF. The chain recombines TRBV3-1 (or the pseudogene TRBV3-2) with TRBJ1-6; 7 positions agree with TRBD1. The CDR3 is 15 amino acids. Trimming cost V 1 base and J 4 bases; bases outside gene matches: 1. Germline CDR1 reads LGHDT; CDR2 reads YNNKEL (reference sequence).

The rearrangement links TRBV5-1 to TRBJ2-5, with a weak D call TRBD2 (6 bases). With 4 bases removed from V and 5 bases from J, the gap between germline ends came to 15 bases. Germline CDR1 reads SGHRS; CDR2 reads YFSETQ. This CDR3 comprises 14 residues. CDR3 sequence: CASSATLGGETQYF. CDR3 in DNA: TGCGCCAGCAGCGCGACTTTGGGGGGTGAGACCCAGTACTTC.

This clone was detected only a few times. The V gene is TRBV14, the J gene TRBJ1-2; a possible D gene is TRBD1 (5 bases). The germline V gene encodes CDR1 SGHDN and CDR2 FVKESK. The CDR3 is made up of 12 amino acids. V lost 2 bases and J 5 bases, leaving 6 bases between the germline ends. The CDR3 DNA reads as TGTGCCAGCAGCCAACAGGGTTATGGCTACACCTTC. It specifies CASSQQGYGYTF.

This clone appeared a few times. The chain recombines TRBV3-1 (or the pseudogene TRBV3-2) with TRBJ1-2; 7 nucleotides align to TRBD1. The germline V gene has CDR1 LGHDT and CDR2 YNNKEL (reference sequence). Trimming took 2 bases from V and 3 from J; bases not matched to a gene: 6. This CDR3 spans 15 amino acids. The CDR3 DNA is TGTGCCAGCAGCCAATCCGGGACAGATTACTATGGCTACACCTTC. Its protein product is CASSQSGTDYYGYTF.

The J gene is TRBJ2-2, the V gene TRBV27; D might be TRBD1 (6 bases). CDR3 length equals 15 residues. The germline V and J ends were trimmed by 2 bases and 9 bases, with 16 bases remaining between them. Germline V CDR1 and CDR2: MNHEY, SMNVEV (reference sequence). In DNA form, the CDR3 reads TGTGCCAGCAGTTTAGTCCGGACAGTCCACCGGGAGCTGTTTTTT. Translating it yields CASSLVRTVHRELFF.

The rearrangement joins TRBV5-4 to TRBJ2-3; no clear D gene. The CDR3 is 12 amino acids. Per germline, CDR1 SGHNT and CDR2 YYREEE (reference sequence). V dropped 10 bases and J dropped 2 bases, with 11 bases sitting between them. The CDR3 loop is CAAGDFTDTQYF. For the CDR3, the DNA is TGTGCCGCCGGAGACTTCACAGATACGCAGTATTTT.

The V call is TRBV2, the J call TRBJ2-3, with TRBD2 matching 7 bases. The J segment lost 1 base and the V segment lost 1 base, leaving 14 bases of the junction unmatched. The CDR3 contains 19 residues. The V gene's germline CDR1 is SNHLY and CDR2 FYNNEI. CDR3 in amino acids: CASSEGWASGRSGTDTQYF. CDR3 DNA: TGTGCCAGCAGTGAAGGGTGGGCTAGCGGCCGATCGGGCACAGATACGCAGTATTTT.

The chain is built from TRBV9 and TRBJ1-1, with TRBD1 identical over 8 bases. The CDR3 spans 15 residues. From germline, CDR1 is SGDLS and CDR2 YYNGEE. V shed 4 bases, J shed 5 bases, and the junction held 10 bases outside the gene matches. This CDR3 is CASSPPDRGWTEAFF. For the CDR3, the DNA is TGTGCCAGCAGCCCCCCCGACAGGGGATGGACTGAAGCTTTCTTT.

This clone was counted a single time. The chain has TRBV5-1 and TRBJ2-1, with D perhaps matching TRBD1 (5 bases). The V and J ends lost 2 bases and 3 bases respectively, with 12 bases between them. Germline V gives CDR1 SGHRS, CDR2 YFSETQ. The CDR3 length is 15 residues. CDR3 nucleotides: TGCGCCAGCAGCTTACAGGATCCGATCTACAATGAGCAGTTCTTC. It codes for CASSLQDPIYNEQFF.

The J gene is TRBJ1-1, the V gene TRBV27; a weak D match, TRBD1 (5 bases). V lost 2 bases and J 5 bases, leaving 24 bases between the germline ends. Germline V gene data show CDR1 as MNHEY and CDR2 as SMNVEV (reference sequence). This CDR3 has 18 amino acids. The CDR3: CASSLRPSMDTVGTEAFF. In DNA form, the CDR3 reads TGTGCCAGCAGTTTAAGGCCCTCGATGGACACCGTGGGGACTGAAGCTTTCTTT.

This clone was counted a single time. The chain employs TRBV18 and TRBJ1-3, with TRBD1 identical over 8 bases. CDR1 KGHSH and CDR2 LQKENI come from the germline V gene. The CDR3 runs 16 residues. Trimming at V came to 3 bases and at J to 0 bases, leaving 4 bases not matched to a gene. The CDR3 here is CASSPDRGLSGNTIYF. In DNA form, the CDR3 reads TGTGCCAGCTCACCCGACAGGGGCCTCTCTGGAAACACCATATATTTT. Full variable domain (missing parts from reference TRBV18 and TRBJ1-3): NAGVMQNPRHLVRRRGQEARLRCSPMKGHSHVYWYRQLPEEGLKFMVYLQKENIIDESGMPKERFSAEFPKEGPSILRIQQVVRGDSAAYFCASSPDRGLSGNTIYFGEGSWLTVV.

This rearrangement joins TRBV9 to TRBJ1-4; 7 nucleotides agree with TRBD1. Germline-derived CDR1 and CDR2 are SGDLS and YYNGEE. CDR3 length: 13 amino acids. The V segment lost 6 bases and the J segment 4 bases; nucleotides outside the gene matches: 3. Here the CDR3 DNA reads TGTGCCAGCACTGGACAGGATAATGAAAAACTGTTTTTT. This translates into CASTGQDNEKLFF.

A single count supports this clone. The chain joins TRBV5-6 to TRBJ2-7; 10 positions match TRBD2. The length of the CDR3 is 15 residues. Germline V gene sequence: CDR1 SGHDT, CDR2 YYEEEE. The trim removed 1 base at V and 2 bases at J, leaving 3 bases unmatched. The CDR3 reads CASSLLAGVPYEQYF. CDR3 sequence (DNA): TGTGCCAGCAGCTTGCTAGCGGGGGTTCCCTACGAGCAGTACTTC.

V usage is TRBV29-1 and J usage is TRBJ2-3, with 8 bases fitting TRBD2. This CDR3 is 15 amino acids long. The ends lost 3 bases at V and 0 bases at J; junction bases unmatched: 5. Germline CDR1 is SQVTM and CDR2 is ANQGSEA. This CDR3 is CSVDSVAGSTDTQYF. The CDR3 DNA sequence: TGCAGCGTTGACTCGGTAGCGGGAAGCACAGATACGCAGTATTTT.

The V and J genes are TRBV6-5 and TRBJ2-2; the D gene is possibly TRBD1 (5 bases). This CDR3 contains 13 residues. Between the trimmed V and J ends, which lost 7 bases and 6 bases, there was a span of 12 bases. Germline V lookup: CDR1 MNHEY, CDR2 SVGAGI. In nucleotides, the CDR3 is TGTGCCAGCACCCCGACAGTCCCCGGGGAGCTGTTTTTT. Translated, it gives CASTPTVPGELFF.

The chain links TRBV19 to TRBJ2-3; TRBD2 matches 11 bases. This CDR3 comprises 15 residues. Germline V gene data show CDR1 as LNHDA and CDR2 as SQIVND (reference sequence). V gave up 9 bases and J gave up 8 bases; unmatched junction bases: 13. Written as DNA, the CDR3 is TGTGCCAGCGACTCTTTAGCGGGAGGGCCGGGTACGCAGTATTTT. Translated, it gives CASDSLAGGPGTQYF.

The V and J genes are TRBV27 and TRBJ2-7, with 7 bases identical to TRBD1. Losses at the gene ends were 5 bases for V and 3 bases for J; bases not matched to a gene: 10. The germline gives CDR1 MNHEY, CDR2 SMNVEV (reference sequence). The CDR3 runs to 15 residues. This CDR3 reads CASSVRDSTLYEQYF. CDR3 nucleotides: TGTGCCAGCAGTGTACGGGACAGTACTCTCTACGAGCAGTACTTC.

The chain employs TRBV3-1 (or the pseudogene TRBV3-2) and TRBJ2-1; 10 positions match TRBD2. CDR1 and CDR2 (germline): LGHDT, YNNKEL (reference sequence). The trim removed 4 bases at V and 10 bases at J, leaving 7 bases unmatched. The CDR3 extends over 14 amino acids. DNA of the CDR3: TGTGCCAGCAGCCCTAGGACTAGCGGCTACGAGCAGTTCTTC. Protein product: CASSPRTSGYEQFF.

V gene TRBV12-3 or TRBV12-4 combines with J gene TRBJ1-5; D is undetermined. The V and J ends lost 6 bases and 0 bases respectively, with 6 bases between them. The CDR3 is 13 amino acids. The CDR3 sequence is CASSSDSNQPQHF. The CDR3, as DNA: TGTGCCAGCAGCTCAGATAGCAATCAGCCCCAGCATTTT.

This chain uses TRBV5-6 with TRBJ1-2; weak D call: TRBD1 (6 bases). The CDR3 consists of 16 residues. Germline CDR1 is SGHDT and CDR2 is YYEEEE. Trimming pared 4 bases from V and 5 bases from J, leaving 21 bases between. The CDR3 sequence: CASSTQRQAAYYGYTF. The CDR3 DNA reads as TGTGCCAGCAGCACCCAGAGACAGGCCGCTTATTATGGCTACACCTTC.

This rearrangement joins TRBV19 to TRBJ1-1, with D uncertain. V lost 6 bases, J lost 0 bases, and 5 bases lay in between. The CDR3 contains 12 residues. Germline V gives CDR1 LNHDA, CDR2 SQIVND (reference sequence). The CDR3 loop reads CASRRMNTEAFF. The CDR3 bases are TGTGCCAGTAGGCGGATGAACACTGAAGCTTTCTTT.

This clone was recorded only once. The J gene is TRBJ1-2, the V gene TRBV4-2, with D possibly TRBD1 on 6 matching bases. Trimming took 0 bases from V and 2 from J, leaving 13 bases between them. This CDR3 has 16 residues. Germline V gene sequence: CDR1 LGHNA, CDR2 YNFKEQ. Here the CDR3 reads CASSQEFAGANYGYTF. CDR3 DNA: TGTGCCAGCAGCCAAGAATTTGCAGGGGCGAACTATGGCTACACCTTC.

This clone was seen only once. The CDR3 sequence: CASSVGQGAYYGYTF. The CDR3 bases are TGTGCCAGCAGCGTTGGACAGGGGGCTTACTATGGCTACACCTTC. The V call is TRBV9, the J call TRBJ1-2; 11 bases map to TRBD1. Germline CDR1 reads SGDLS; CDR2 reads YYNGEE. This CDR3 region has 15 residues. V gave up 2 bases and J gave up 3 bases; unmatched junction bases: 3.

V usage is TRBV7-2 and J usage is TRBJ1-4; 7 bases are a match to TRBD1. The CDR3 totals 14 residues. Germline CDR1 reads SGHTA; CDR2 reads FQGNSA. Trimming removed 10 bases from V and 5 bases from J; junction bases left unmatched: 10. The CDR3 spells CATPVGRGNEKLFF. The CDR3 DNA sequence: TGTGCCACCCCAGTAGGCAGGGGGAATGAAAAACTGTTTTTT.

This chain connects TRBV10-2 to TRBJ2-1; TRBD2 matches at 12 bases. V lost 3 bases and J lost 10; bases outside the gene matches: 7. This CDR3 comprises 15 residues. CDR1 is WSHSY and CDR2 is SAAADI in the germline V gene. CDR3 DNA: TGCGCCAGCAGTGATCTAGCGGGGGGGCCCGGGGAGCAGTTCTTC. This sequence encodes CASSDLAGGPGEQFF.